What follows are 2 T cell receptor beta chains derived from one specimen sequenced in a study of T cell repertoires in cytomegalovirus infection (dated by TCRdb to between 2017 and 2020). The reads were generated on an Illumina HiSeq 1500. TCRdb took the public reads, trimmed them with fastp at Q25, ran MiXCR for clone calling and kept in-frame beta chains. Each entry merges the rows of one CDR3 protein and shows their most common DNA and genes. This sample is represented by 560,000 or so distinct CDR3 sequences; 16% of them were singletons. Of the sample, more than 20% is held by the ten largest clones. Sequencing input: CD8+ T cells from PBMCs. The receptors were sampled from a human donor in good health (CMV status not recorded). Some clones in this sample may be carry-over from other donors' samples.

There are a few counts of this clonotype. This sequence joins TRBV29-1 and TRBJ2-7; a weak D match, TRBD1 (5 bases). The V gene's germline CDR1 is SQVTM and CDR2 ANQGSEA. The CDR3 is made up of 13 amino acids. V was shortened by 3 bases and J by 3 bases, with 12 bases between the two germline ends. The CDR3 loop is CSVEKDKSYEQYF. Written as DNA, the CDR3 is TGCAGCGTTGAGAAGGACAAAAGCTACGAGCAGTACTTC.

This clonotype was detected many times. CDR3 sequence reads: CASSLRGGGDQPQHF. The CDR3, as DNA: TGTGCCAGCAGCTTACGAGGGGGAGGGGATCAGCCCCAGCATTTT. This chain connects TRBV7-6 to TRBJ1-5; D might be TRBD1 (6 bases). The CDR3 is 15 residues long. With 2 bases removed from V and 5 bases from J, the gap between germline ends came to 13 bases. The germline gives CDR1 SGHVS, CDR2 FNYEAQ.